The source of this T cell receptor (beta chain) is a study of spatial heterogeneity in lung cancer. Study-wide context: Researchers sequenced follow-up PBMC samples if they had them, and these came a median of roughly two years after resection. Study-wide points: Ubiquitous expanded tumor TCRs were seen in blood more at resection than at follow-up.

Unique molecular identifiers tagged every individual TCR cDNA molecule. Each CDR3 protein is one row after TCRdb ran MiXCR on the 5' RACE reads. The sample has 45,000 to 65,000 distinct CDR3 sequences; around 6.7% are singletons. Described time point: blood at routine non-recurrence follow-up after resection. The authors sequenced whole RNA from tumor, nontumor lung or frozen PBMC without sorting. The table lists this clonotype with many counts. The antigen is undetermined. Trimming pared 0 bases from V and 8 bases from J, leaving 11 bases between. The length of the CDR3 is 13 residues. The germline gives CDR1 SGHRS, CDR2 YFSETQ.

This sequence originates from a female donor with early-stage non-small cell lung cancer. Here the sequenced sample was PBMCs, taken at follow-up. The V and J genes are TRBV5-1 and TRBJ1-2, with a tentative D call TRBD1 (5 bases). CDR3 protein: CASSLGQMEGYTF. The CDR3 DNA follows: TGCGCCAGCAGCTTGGGACAGATGGAAGGCTACACCTTC. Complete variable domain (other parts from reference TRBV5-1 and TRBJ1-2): KAGVTQTPRYLIKTRGQQVTLSCSPISGHRSVSWYQQTPGQGLQFLFEYFSETQRNKGNFPGRFSGRQFSNSRSEMNVSTLELGDSALYLCASSLGQMEGYTFGSGTRLTVV.